The clone carrying this T cell receptor (beta chain) showed up just a few times. The antigen is undetermined. The sample originates from a study of early T cells in non-severe SARS-CoV-2 infection. Study as a whole: RNA in bulk from unsorted whole blood was sequenced, and chains were unpaired. General study points: Clonotype matching in VDJdb favored anti-spike CD8 responses and did not capture private and CD4 specificities.

As part of library construction, unique molecular identifiers were attached to individual cDNA molecules. TCRdb reanalysed the 5' RACE reads using MiXCR and keeps one entry per CDR3 protein. The repertoire holds about 120,000 distinct CDR3 sequences, around 12% seen once, with approximately 4% in the top ten. The CDR3 has 17 amino acids. V lost 6 bases and J lost 1, with 21 bases in between. CDR1 is SEHNR, CDR2 FQNEAQ, per germline (reference sequence). This sequence was found in an adult who was a healthcare worker with PCR-confirmed SARS-CoV-2 infection or an uninfected control (not recorded which). Specimen: whole blood, collected at baseline. V usage is TRBV7-9 and J usage is TRBJ1-1; no clear D gene. CDR3 sequence: CASRKEDGRDTNTEAFF. Written as DNA, the CDR3 is TGTGCCAGCAGAAAGGAGGACGGTCGGGATACGAACACTGAAGCTTTCTTT. The full variable domain, in which reference TRBV7-9 and TRBJ1-1 provide the parts outside the CDR3, is DTGVSQNPRHKITKRGQNVTFRCDPISEHNRLYWYRQTLGQGPEFLTYFQNEAQLEKSRLLSDRFSAERPKGSFSTLEIQRTEQGDSAMYLCASRKEDGRDTNTEAFFGQGTRLTVV.